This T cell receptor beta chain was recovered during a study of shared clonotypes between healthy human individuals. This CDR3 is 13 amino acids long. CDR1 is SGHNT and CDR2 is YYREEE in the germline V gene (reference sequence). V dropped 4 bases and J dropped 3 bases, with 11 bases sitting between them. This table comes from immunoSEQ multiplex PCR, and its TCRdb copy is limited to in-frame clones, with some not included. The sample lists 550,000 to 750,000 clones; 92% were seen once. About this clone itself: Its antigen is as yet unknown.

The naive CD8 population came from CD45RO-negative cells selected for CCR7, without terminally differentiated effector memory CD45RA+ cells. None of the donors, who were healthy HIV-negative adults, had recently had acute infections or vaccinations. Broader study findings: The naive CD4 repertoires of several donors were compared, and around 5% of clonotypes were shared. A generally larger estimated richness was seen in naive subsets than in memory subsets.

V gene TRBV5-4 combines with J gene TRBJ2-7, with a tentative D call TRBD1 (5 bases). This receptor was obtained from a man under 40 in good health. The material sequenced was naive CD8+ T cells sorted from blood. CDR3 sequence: CASSGASGYEQYF. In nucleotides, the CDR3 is TGTGCCAGCAGCGGGGCATCAGGCTACGAGCAGTACTTC.